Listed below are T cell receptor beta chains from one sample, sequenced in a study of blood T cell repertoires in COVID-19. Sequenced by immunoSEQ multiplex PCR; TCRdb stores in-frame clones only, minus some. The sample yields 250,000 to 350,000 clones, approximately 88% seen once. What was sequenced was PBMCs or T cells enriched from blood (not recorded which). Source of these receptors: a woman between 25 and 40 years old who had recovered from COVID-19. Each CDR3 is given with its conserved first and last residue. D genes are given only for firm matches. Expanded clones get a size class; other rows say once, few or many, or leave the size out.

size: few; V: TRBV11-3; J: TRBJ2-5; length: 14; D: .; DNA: TGTGCCAGCAGCCTGACTAGGAATTTGGAGACCCAGTACTTC; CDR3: CASSLTRNLETQYF
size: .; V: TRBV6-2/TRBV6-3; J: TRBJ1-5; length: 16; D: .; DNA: TGTGCCAGCAGCCCTATCCTCGGTAATAGCAATCAGCCCCAGCATTTT; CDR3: CASSPILGNSNQPQHF
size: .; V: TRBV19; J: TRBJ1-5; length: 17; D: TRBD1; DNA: TGTGCCACCCTACAGGGGGCCCGGACGTGGAGTGATCAGCCCCAGCATTTT; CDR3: CATLQGARTWSDQPQHF
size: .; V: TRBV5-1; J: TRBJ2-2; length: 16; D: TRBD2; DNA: TGCGCCAGCAGCACGGGACTAGCGGGGAGGACCGGGGAGCTGTTTTTT; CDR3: CASSTGLAGRTGELFF
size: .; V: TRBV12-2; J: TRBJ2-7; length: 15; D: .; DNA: TGTGCAAGTCGCTGCAAGGGGACTAGCCTCTACGAGCAGTACTTC; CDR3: CASRCKGTSLYEQYF
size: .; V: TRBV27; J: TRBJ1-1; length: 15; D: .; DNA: TGTGCCAGCAGTTTATCGTGGGCGATGAACACTGAAGCTTTCTTT; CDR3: CASSLSWAMNTEAFF
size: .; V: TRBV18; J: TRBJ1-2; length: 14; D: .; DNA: TGTGCCAGCTCACCATCCTCGGGGGATAGTGGCTACACCTTC; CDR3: CASSPSSGDSGYTF
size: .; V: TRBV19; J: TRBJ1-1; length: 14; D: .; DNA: TGTGCCAGCAAAAGGAGGGACGTTATGTCTGAAGCTTTCTTT; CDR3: CASKRRDVMSEAFF
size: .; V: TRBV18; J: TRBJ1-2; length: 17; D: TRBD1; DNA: TGTGCCAGCTCACCACTCGCCGCGACAGGGGGAAACTATGGCTACACCTTC; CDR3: CASSPLAATGGNYGYTF
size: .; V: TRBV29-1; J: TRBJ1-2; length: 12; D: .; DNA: TGCAGCGTTGGAGGTGGGAACTATGGCTACACCTTC; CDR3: CSVGGGNYGYTF
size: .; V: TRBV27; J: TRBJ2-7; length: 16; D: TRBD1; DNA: TGTGCCAGCAGTTCGGGAACCGGGACAGGGTGGCACGAGCAGTACTTC; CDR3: CASSSGTGTGWHEQYF
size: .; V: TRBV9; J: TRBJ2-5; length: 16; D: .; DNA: TGTGCCAGCAGCCCTAGAGGCTTGGGTTACCAAGAGACCCAGTACTTC; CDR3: CASSPRGLGYQETQYF
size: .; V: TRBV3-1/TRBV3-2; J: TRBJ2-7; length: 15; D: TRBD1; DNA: TGTGCCAGCAGCCTCACCGGGACAGAATACTACGAGCAGTACTTC; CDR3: CASSLTGTEYYEQYF
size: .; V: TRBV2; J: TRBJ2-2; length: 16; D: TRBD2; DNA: TGTGCCAGCAACCCGAGTGGACCGGGGGGCACCGGGGAGCTGTTTTTT; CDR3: CASNPSGPGGTGELFF
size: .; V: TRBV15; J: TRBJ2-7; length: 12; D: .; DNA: TGTGCCACCAGCGTATACGGCTACGAGCAGTACTTC; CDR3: CATSVYGYEQYF
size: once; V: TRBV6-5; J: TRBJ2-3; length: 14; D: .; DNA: TGTGCCAGCAGTTATTTAGGGGCTACAGATACGCAGTATTTT; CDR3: CASSYLGATDTQYF
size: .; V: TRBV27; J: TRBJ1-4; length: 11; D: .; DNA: TGTGCCAGCAGTTTAGGCGGTAAGGTGTTTTTT; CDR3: CASSLGGKVFF
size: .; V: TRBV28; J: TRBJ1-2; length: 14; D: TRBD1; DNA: TGTGCCAGCAATCCACAGGGGGGAGGTCATGGCTACACCTTC; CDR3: CASNPQGGGHGYTF
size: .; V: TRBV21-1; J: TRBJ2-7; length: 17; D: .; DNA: .; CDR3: CASSKEVGGGAPYEQYF
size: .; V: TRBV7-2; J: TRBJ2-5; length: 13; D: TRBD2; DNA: TGTGCCAGCAGCTTAAAGACTAGCGGGGCCCAGTACTTC; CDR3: CASSLKTSGAQYF
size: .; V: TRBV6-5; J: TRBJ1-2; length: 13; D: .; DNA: TGTGCCAGCAGTCACCGAGAGGACTATGGCTACACCTTC; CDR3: CASSHREDYGYTF
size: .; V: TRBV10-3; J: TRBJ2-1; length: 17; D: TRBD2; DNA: TGTGCCATCAGTGAGTCCCTTTTACTAGCGGGAGCGGATGAGCAGTTCTTC; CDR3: CAISESLLLAGADEQFF
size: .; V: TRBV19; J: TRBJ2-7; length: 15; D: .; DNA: TGTGCCAGTAGTATCAGTCCGCGACAGGCCTACGAGCAGTACTTC; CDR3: CASSISPRQAYEQYF
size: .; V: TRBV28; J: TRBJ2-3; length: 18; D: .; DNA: TGTGCCAGCAGTTTACGAGGGCGGGACTTGGTGGGCACAGATACGCAGTATTTT; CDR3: CASSLRGRDLVGTDTQYF
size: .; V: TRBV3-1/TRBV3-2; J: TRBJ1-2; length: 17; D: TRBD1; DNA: TGTGCCAGCAGCATGGCACAGGGGGCGCAAGCCAACTATGGCTACACCTTC; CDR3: CASSMAQGAQANYGYTF
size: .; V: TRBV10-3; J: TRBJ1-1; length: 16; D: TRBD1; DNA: TGTGCCATCAGCCCCGGGACAGGGCAACGGGACACTGAAGCTTTCTTT; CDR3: CAISPGTGQRDTEAFF
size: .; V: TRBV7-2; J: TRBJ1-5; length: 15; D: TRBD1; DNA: TGTGCCAGCAGCCCCCAAACAGGGGTCAATCAGCCCCAGCATTTT; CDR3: CASSPQTGVNQPQHF
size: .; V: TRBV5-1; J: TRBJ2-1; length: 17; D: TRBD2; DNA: TGCGCCAGCAGCTTGAAGGGGACTAGCGGGAGTTACAATGAGCAGTTCTTC; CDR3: CASSLKGTSGSYNEQFF